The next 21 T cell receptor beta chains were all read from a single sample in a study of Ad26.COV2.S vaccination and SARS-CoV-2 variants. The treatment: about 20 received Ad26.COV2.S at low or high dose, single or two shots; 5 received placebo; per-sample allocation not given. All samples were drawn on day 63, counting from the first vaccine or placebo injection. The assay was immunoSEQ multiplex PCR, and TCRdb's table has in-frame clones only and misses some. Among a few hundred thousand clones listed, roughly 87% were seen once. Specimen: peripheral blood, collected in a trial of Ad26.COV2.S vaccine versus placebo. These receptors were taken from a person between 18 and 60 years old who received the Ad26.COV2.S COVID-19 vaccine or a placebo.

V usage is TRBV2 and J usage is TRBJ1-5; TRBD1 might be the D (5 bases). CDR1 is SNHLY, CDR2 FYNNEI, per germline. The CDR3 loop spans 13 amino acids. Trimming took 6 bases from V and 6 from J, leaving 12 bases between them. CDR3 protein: CASSLGTLQPQHF. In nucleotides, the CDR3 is TGTGCCAGCAGCCTAGGGACCCTTCAGCCCCAGCATTTT.

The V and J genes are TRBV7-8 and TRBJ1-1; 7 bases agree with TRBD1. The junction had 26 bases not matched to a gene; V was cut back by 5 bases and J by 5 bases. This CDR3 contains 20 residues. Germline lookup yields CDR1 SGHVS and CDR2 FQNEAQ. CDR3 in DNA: TGTGCCAGCAGCCCGGACAGGATGGATGTTCAGGAATCGTGGTCGACTGAAGCTTTCTTT. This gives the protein CASSPDRMDVQESWSTEAFF.

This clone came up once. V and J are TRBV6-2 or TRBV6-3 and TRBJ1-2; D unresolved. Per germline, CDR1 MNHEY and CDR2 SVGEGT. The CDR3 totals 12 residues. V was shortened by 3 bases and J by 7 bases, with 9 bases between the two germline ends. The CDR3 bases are TGTGCCAGCAGTTATGGAGTCTCTGGCTACACCTTC. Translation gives CASSYGVSGYTF.

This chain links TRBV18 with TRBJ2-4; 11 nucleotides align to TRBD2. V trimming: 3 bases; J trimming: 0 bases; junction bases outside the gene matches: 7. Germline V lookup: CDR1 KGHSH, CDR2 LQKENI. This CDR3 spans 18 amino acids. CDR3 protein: CASSPGTSGRLAKNIQYF. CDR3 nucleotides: TGTGCCAGCTCACCGGGGACTAGCGGACGTTTAGCCAAAAACATTCAGTACTTC.

The CDR3 here is CASSLRRLSKEYV. CDR3 sequence (DNA): TGTGCCAGCAGCTTACGAAGACTTAGTAAAGAGTACGTC. The V call is TRBV7-2, the J call TRBJ2-7; D is unclear. The CDR3 runs to 13 residues. Germline assignment: CDR1 SGHTA and CDR2 FQGNSA. Trimming cost V 2 bases and J 11 bases, with 16 bases left between them.

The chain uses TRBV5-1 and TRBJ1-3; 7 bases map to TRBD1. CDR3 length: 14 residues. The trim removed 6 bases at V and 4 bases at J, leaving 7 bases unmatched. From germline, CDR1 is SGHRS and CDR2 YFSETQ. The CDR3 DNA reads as TGCGCCAGCACCCCAGACAGGGCAGGAAACACCATATATTTT. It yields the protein CASTPDRAGNTIYF.

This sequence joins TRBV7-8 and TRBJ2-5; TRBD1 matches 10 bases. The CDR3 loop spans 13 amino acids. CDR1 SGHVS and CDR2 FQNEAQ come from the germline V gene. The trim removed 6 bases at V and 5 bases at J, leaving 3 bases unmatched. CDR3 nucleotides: TGTGCCAGCAGGGACAGGGGGAGGGAGACCCAGTACTTC. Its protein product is CASRDRGRETQYF. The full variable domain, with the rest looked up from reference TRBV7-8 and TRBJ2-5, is GAGVSQSPRYKVAKRGQDVALRCDPISGHVSLFWYQQALGQGPEFLTYFQNEAQLDKSGLPSDRFFAERPEGSVSTLKIQRTQQEDSAVYLCASRDRGRETQYFGPGTRLLVL.

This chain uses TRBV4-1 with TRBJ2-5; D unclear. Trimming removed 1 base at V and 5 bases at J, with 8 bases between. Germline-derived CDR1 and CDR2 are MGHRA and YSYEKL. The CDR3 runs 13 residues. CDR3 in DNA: TGCGCCAGCAGCCAAGTACCGGTCGAGACCCAGTACTTC. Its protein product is CASSQVPVETQYF.

The CDR3: CAWSGPGNTIYF. The CDR3 DNA reads TGTGCCTGGAGTGGACCCGGAAACACCATATATTTT. The V gene is TRBV30, the J gene TRBJ1-3; no clear D. The V gene's germline CDR1 is GTSNPN and CDR2 SVGIG (reference sequence). The CDR3 has 12 amino acids. The V gene lost 1 base and the J gene lost 4 bases, with 5 bases spanning the gap.

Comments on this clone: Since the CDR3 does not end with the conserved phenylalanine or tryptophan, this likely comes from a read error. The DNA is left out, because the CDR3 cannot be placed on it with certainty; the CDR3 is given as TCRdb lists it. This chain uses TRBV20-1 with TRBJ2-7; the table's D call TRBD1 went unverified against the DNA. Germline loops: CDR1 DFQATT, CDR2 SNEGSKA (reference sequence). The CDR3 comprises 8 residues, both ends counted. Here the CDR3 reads CSAPWTLR.

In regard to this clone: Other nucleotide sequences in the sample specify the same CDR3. The CDR3 DNA sequence: TGTGCCAGCTCACCATTAAGAAATGAGCAGTTCTTC. It specifies CASSPLRNEQFF. The chain joins TRBV18 to TRBJ2-1; D is uncertain. Germline assignment: CDR1 KGHSH and CDR2 LQKENI. The V gene lost 2 bases and the J gene lost 7 bases, with 6 bases spanning the gap. The CDR3 spans 12 residues.

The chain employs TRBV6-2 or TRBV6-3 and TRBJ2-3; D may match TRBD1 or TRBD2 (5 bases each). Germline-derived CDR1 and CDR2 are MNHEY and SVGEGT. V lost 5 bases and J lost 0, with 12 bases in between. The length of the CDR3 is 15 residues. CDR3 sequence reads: CASSDPGPSTDTQYF. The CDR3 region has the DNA TGTGCCAGCAGTGACCCGGGACCCAGCACAGATACGCAGTATTTT.

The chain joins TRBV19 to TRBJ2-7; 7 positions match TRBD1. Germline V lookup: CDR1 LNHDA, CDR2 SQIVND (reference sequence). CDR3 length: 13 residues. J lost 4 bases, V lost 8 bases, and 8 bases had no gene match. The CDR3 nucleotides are TGTGCCAGTTCGTCGGCAGGGGGATACGAGCAGTACGTC. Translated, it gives CASSSAGGYEQYV.

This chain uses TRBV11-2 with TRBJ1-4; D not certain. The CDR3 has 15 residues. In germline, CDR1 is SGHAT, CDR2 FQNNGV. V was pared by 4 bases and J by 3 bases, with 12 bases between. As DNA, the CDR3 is TGTGCCAGCAGCTCCTCGGGGAGGGCTAATGAAAAACTGTTTTTT. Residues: CASSSSGRANEKLFF. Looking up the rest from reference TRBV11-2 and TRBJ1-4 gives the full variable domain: EAGVAQSPRYKIIEKRQSVAFWCNPISGHATLYWYQQILGQGPKLLIQFQNNGVVDDSQLPKDRFSAERLKGVDSTLKIQPAKLEDSAVYLCASSSSGRANEKLFFGSGTQLSVL.

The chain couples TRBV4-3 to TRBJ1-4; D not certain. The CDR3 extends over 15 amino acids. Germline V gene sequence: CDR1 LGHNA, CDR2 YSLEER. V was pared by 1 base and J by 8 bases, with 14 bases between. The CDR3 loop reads CASSQAKGPGEKLFF. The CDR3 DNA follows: TGCGCCAGCAGCCAAGCTAAAGGACCCGGGGAAAAACTGTTTTTT.

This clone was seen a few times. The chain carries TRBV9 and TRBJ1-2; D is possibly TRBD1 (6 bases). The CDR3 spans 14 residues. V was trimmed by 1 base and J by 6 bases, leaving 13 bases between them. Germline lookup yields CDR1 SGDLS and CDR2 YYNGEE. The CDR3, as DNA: TGTGCCAGCAGCGTACTCGGACAGAGGGATGGCTACACCTTC. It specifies CASSVLGQRDGYTF.

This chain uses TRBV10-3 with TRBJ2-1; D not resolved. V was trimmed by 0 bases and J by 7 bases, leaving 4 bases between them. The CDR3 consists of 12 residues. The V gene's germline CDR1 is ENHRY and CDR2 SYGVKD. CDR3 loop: CAISESSNEQFF. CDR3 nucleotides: TGTGCCATCAGTGAGTCGTCGAATGAGCAGTTCTTC.

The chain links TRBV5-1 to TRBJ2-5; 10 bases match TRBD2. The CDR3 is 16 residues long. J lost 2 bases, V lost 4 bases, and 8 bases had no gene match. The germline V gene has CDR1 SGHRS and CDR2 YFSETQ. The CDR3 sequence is CASSPGTSARQETQYF. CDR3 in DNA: TGCGCCAGCAGCCCGGGGACTAGCGCAAGACAAGAGACCCAGTACTTC.

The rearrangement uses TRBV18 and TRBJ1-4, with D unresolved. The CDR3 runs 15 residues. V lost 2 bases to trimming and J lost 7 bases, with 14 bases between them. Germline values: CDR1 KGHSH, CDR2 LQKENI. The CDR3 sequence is CASSPKLEQGEKLFF. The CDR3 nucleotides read TGTGCCAGCTCACCAAAGCTCGAGCAAGGTGAAAAACTGTTTTTT.

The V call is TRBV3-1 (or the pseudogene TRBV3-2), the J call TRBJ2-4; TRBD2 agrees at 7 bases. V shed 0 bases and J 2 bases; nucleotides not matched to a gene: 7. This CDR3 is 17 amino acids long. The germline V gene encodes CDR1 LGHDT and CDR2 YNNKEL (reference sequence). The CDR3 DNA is TGTGCCAGCAGCCAAGAGGCGGGAGAGGTATCCAAAAACATTCAGTACTTC. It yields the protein CASSQEAGEVSKNIQYF.

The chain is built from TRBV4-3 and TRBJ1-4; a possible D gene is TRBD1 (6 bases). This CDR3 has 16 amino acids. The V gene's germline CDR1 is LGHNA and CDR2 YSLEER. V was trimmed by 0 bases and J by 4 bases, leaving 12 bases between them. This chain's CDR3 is CASSQDGGAGNEKLFF. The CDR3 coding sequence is TGCGCCAGCAGCCAAGACGGGGGCGCCGGTAATGAAAAACTGTTTTTT.